The 12 T cell receptor beta chains given below trace back to one sample, sequenced in a study of T-cell memory formation after mild COVID-19. TCRdb processed the 5' RACE reads anew with MiXCR; each CDR3 protein has one entry. The table lists 190,000 or so distinct CDR3 sequences, roughly a tenth of them singletons. The material sequenced was PBMCs or a T cell subset sorted from them (not recorded which). These receptors all stem from a man aged 18 to 30 who had mild COVID-19 (a few samples of this study predate the infection). Cell type and time point are not known.

This clonotype has only a few counts. The chain couples TRBV20-1 to TRBJ2-1; 8 positions match TRBD2. The V segment lost 6 bases and the J segment 8 bases; nucleotides outside the gene matches: 6. The CDR3 extends over 12 amino acids. Germline V CDR1 and CDR2: DFQATT, SNEGSKA (reference sequence). CDR3 sequence (DNA): TGCAGTGCGGCGGGGGGAGTCTATGAGCAGTTCTTC. As protein: CSAAGGVYEQFF.

This clonotype was seen more than once but under ten times. V gene TRBV7-6 combines with J gene TRBJ2-3, with 9 bases matching TRBD1. V lost 5 bases, J lost 0 bases, and 6 bases stayed unmatched. Germline CDR1 and CDR2: SGHVS and FNYEAQ. The CDR3 spans 16 residues. CDR3 in DNA: TGTGCCAGCAGCGCAAGACAGGGGGTGAGCACAGATACGCAGTATTTT. Protein product: CASSARQGVSTDTQYF. Complete variable domain (other parts from reference TRBV7-6 and TRBJ2-3): GAGVSQSPRYKVTKRGQDVALRCDPISGHVSLYWYRQALGQGPEFLTYFNYEAQQDKSGLPNDRFSAERPEGSISTLTIQRTEQRDSAMYRCASSARQGVSTDTQYFGPGTRLTVL.

In this sample, this clonotype turned up a few times. This chain connects TRBV7-2 to TRBJ1-1; 10 bases align to TRBD1. V lost 3 bases to trimming and J lost 7 bases; unmatched junction nucleotides: 11. The CDR3 spans 16 residues. Germline CDR1 SGHTA, CDR2 FQGNSA. The CDR3 coding sequence is TGTGCCAGCAGCTTTTTTAAGCCGACAGGGGGCGGTGAAGCTTTCTTT. Translation: CASSFFKPTGGGEAFF.

A few counts support this clonotype. The gene calls are TRBV29-1 and TRBJ2-5; D is tentatively TRBD1 or TRBD2 (6 bases each). Trimming left V 4 bases short and J 3 bases short, with 12 bases between. The V gene's germline CDR1 is SQVTM and CDR2 ANQGSEA. CDR3 size: 13 residues. For the CDR3, the DNA is TGCAGCGTTGTTAGAGGGGGGAAAGAGACCCAGTACTTC. Translated, it gives CSVVRGGKETQYF.

This clonotype was picked up a small number of times. The chain recombines TRBV7-3 with TRBJ2-7; TRBD2 agrees at 9 bases. J gave up 6 bases and V 1 base, and 4 bases lay outside the gene matches. The germline gives CDR1 SGHTA, CDR2 FQGTGA. There are 14 residues in the CDR3. CDR3 nucleotides: TGTGCCAGCAGCTTAAGCGGGGGGGCTGGCGAGCAGTACTTC. It specifies CASSLSGGAGEQYF.

J is TRBJ2-6 and V is TRBV6-2 or TRBV6-3, with 7 bases matching TRBD1. V trimming: 8 bases; J trimming: 2 bases; junction bases outside the gene matches: 0. The CDR3 totals 13 residues. Germline CDR1 and CDR2: MNHEY and SVGEGT. The CDR3 sequence is CASGTAGANVLTF. In nucleotides, the CDR3 is TGTGCCAGCGGGACAGCTGGGGCCAACGTCCTGACTTTC.

The chain couples TRBV6-5 to TRBJ2-1; D may match TRBD1 or TRBD2 (6 bases each). The germline V and J ends were trimmed by 6 bases and 2 bases, with 8 bases remaining between them. Germline loops: CDR1 MNHEY, CDR2 SVGAGI. This CDR3 spans 13 amino acids. This CDR3 reads CASRRDTYNEQFF. In DNA, the CDR3 is TGTGCCAGCAGGCGGGACACCTACAATGAGCAGTTCTTC.

This clonotype showed up just a few times. In nucleotides, the CDR3 is TGTGCCAGCAGCCCGTCGAAAGCGGGGGGGTCCACCGGGGAGCTGTTTTTT. Translating gives CASSPSKAGGSTGELFF. The rearrangement links TRBV7-3 to TRBJ2-2; TRBD2 matches at 10 bases. The trim removed 5 bases at V and 4 bases at J, leaving 10 bases unmatched. Germline CDR1 is SGHTA and CDR2 is FQGTGA. This CDR3 is 17 amino acids long.

The sample holds a few counts of this clonotype. V gene TRBV20-1 combines with J gene TRBJ2-2; D is ambiguous. Germline V lookup: CDR1 DFQATT, CDR2 SNEGSKA (reference sequence). Deletions cut 0 bases from V and 4 bases from J, with 6 bases between. This CDR3 has 13 residues. The CDR3 loop reads CSARESSTGELFF. CDR3 coding DNA: TGCAGTGCTAGAGAATCGTCCACCGGGGAGCTGTTTTTT.

In this sample, this clonotype turned up a few times. V usage is TRBV11-2 and J usage is TRBJ2-2, with D tentatively TRBD2 (6 bases). V was clipped by 5 bases and J by 2 bases, with 12 bases between them. The CDR3 has 15 residues. Looked up from germline, CDR1 is SGHAT and CDR2 is FQNNGV. The CDR3 nucleotides are TGTGCCAGCAGCCCTAAAGGACTAAACACCGGGGAGCTGTTTTTT. This gives the protein CASSPKGLNTGELFF.

The chain is built from TRBV20-1 and TRBJ1-2; D is unresolved. Trimming cost V 6 bases and J 6 bases, with 17 bases left between them. This CDR3 contains 13 residues. Germline lookup yields CDR1 DFQATT and CDR2 SNEGSKA (reference sequence). The CDR3 coding sequence is TGCAGTGCCTCCCCGTATCAGCTAGATGGCTACACCTTC. Protein: CSASPYQLDGYTF.

This clonotype came up a few times. This CDR3 is CASSSHIDSNQPQHF. DNA for the CDR3: TGTGCCAGCAGCTCGCACATCGATAGCAATCAGCCCCAGCATTTT. This chain joins TRBV7-2 and TRBJ1-5; no definite D call. V lost 4 bases and J 0 bases, leaving 10 bases between the germline ends. From germline, CDR1 is SGHTA and CDR2 FQGNSA. The CDR3 runs to 15 residues.